This section outlines one TCR beta chain sequence together with its context. As yet, its antigen is unknown. Treatment defined: around 19 received Ad26.COV2.S at low or high dose, single or two shots; about 5 received placebo; per-sample allocation not given. Material that was analyzed had been drawn on day 63 after the first vaccine or placebo injection. These data are taken from a study of Ad26.COV2.S vaccination and SARS-CoV-2 variants. Study information: Participants got Ad26.COV2.S intramuscularly, once or twice 56 days apart.

Per germline, CDR1 GTSNPN and CDR2 SVGIG (reference sequence). The CDR3 loop spans 15 amino acids. J was trimmed by 7 bases and V by 1 base; bases with no gene match: 9. Findings and caveats of the study: Participants given vaccine showed non-spike TCR breadth similar to that of placebo recipients. Participants in the vaccine arm had higher spike-specific TCR breadth; placebo recipients had lower.

The data were produced by immunoSEQ multiplex PCR, yet TCRdb's version contains in-frame clones alone and is incomplete. The sample lists 400,000 to 450,000 clones, approximately 90% occurring once. The chain is built from TRBV30 and TRBJ2-1; 8 nucleotides line up with TRBD2. The sample was peripheral blood, taken in a trial of Ad26.COV2.S vaccine versus placebo. This receptor was obtained from a person aged 18-60 years who received the Ad26.COV2.S COVID-19 vaccine or a placebo. CDR3 in DNA: TGTGCCTGGAGTGCCGGGACTAGGGGATCTAATGAGCAGTTCTTC. Translation gives CAWSAGTRGSNEQFF.